These 15 T cell receptor beta chains originate from one sample sequenced in a study of T cell changes during pregnancy in multiple sclerosis. The assay was immunoSEQ multiplex PCR, and TCRdb's table has in-frame clones only and misses some. The table lists 50,000 or so clones, about 90% of them singletons. The sample in question was CD4+ T cells from peripheral blood mononuclear cells, obtained after pregnancy. Receptors originate from a female donor in good health, enrolled as a control in a pregnancy study.

The chain is built from TRBV7-2 and TRBJ1-1; the D gene is possibly TRBD1 (5 bases). There are 14 residues in the CDR3. The V end lost 8 bases, the J end lost 4 bases, and 17 bases lay between the germline ends. Looked up from germline, CDR1 is SGHTA and CDR2 is FQGNSA. The CDR3 is CASGRDNRGTEAFF. The DNA for the CDR3 is TGTGCCAGCGGCAGGGATAATAGAGGCACTGAAGCTTTCTTT.

This clone appeared a single time. The V gene is TRBV7-9, the J gene TRBJ2-1, with 9 bases identical to TRBD1. The V segment lost 6 bases and the J segment 7 bases; nucleotides outside the gene matches: 7. This CDR3 contains 14 residues. The V gene's germline CDR1 is SEHNR and CDR2 FQNEAQ (reference sequence). CDR3 sequence (DNA): TGTGCCAGCAGTTCGACAGGGGGATGGAATGAGCAGTTCTTC. Translating it yields CASSSTGGWNEQFF.

This chain links TRBV5-1 with TRBJ1-2, with a weak D call TRBD1 (6 bases). The CDR3 extends over 15 amino acids. Trimming stripped 1 base from V and 0 bases from J, with 10 bases between. Germline CDR1 and CDR2: SGHRS and YFSETQ. The CDR3 coding sequence is TGCGCCAGCAGCTTGTCAGGGGAAGCTAACTATGGCTACACCTTC. Its protein is CASSLSGEANYGYTF.

This chain uses TRBV30 with TRBJ2-1; TRBD2 aligns across 8 bases. Germline V lookup: CDR1 GTSNPN, CDR2 SVGIG (reference sequence). Trimming removed 4 bases from V and 5 bases from J; junction bases left unmatched: 13. This CDR3 is built from 16 residues. The CDR3, as DNA: TGTGCCTGGACCAAGTGGGAAAGCGGGGGTAACAATGAGCAGTTCTTC. Its translation is CAWTKWESGGNNEQFF.

The rearrangement uses TRBV10-3 and TRBJ2-1; TRBD2 agrees at 11 bases. The CDR3 has 19 residues. V shed 7 bases and J 0 bases; nucleotides not matched to a gene: 14. CDR1 and CDR2 from the germline V gene are ENHRY and SYGVKD. As DNA, the CDR3 is TGTGCCATCACCAAGACTAGCGGGGAGACCCTCCTCTCCTACAATGAGCAGTTCTTC. Protein product: CAITKTSGETLLSYNEQFF.

This clone was seen only a few times. This chain uses TRBV2 with TRBJ1-4; D may be TRBD1 (5 bases). The germline V gene has CDR1 SNHLY and CDR2 FYNNEI. This CDR3 is built from 15 residues. V was clipped by 3 bases and J by 7 bases, with 15 bases between them. As DNA, the CDR3 is TGTGCCAGCAGTGAGGTTTCAGGGTACGGTGAAAAACTGTTTTTT. Encoded protein: CASSEVSGYGEKLFF.

The chain uses TRBV7-2 and TRBJ1-3; D gene ambiguous. CDR3 length equals 15 residues. Trimming pared 3 bases from V and 0 bases from J, leaving 9 bases between. Germline V gene lookup returns CDR1 SGHTA and CDR2 FQGNSA. CDR3 sequence reads: CASSFTEYSGNTIYF. DNA of the CDR3: TGTGCCAGCAGCTTCACAGAGTACTCTGGAAACACCATATATTTT.

The chain joins TRBV7-3 to TRBJ2-3, with TRBD1 identical over 7 bases. CDR1 and CDR2 from the germline V gene are SGHTA and FQGTGA. CDR3 length equals 16 residues. With V trimmed by 5 bases and J by 1 base, 9 bases remained unmatched. The CDR3 coding sequence is TGTGCCAGCAGCCCAGAGGGGGCAAGGCGCACAGATACGCAGTATTTT. As protein: CASSPEGARRTDTQYF. The entire variable domain, with the rest obtained from reference TRBV7-3 and TRBJ2-3, is as follows: GAGVSQTPSNKVTEKGKYVELRCDPISGHTALYWYRQSLGQGPEFLIYFQGTGAADDSGLPNDRFFAVRPEGSVSTLKIQRTERGDSAVYLCASSPEGARRTDTQYFGPGTRLTVL.

V is TRBV5-6 and J is TRBJ1-3; D perhaps matches TRBD1 (5 bases). Trimming left V 5 bases short and J 0 bases short, with 15 bases between. This CDR3 is built from 16 residues. The germline V gene encodes CDR1 SGHDT and CDR2 YYEEEE. The DNA for the CDR3 is TGTGCCAGCAGAGCGGGACTGCTGAGCTCTGGAAACACCATATATTTT. Translated: CASRAGLLSSGNTIYF.

The chain employs TRBV6-1 and TRBJ2-1; 7 bases align to TRBD1. Trimming removed 7 bases from V and 6 bases from J; junction bases left unmatched: 12. CDR1 is MNHNS and CDR2 is SASEGT in the germline V gene. The CDR3 is 15 residues long. This CDR3 reads CASIRQGMPPNEQFF. CDR3 sequence (DNA): TGTGCCAGCATCAGACAGGGTATGCCCCCCAATGAGCAGTTCTTC.

This chain joins TRBV19 and TRBJ1-2; 7 bases align to TRBD1. The CDR3 has 16 residues. The junction had 18 bases not matched to a gene; V was cut back by 7 bases and J by 7 bases. Germline V gene data show CDR1 as LNHDA and CDR2 as SQIVND (reference sequence). The CDR3 bases are TGTGCCAGTACCGGGACAGCAATACCCCGGCGCGGTGGCTACACCTTC. Protein sequence: CASTGTAIPRRGGYTF.

In this sample, this clone turned up once. The V gene is TRBV4-2, the J gene TRBJ1-5, with 9 bases matching TRBD1. Germline V gives CDR1 LGHNA, CDR2 YNFKEQ. This CDR3 comprises 16 residues. The J segment lost 6 bases and the V segment lost 0 bases, leaving 6 bases of the junction unmatched. The CDR3 spells CASSQDWTGVSQPQHF. The CDR3 DNA reads as TGTGCCAGCAGCCAAGATTGGACAGGGGTAAGTCAGCCCCAGCATTTT.

In its sample, this clone was seen once. The CDR3 is CASSYSPSASSYNEQFF. DNA for the CDR3: TGTGCCAGTAGCTATAGCCCTAGCGCGAGCTCCTACAATGAGCAGTTCTTC. The chain is built from TRBV19 and TRBJ2-1; perhaps TRBD2 as D (6 bases). The V gene's germline CDR1 is LNHDA and CDR2 SQIVND (reference sequence). V dropped 6 bases and J dropped 0 bases, with 18 bases sitting between them. The CDR3 contains 17 residues. The variable domain in full, completed from reference TRBV19 and TRBJ2-1, reads DGGITQSPKYLFRKEGQNVTLSCEQNLNHDAMYWYRQDPGQGLRLIYYSQIVNDFQKGDIAEGYSVSREKKESFPLTVTSAQKNPTAFYLCASSYSPSASSYNEQFFGPGTRLTVL.

The rearrangement links TRBV4-1 to TRBJ2-6; D remains ambiguous. The germline CDR1 and CDR2 sequences are MGHRA and YSYEKL. The CDR3 spans 15 residues. V was trimmed by 4 bases and J by 1 base, leaving 8 bases between them. For the CDR3, the DNA is TGCGCCAGCAGCCCTGACATATCTGGGGCCAACGTCCTGACTTTC. Its translation is CASSPDISGANVLTF.

J is TRBJ1-1 and V is TRBV9; D is uncertain. Trimming removed 0 bases at V and 4 bases at J, with 13 bases between. CDR3 size: 15 residues. Per the germline V gene, CDR1 is SGDLS and CDR2 is YYNGEE. The DNA of the CDR3 is TGTGCCAGCAGCGTAGCGGCGGAATGGAGCACTGAAGCTTTCTTT. Amino acid sequence: CASSVAAEWSTEAFF.